The 20 T cell receptor beta chains below were found in one sample sequenced in a study of T cells in Graves' hyperthyroidism and ophthalmopathy. Amplified TCR beta CDR3 regions derived from RNA transcripts. The TCR CDR3 was amplified in a first-round RT-PCR using the HTBI primer set. TCRdb re-called the multiplex PCR reads with MiXCR, one entry per CDR3 protein. The sample consists of 600,000 to 650,000 distinct CDR3 sequences, around 16% of them appearing once. The sequenced material came from blood. These receptors came from a woman aged 25-40 years with Graves' hyperthyroidism.

This clonotype was observed at least ten times. The rearrangement uses TRBV2 and TRBJ1-1, with D hard to call. This CDR3 is built from 13 residues. CDR1 and CDR2 (germline): SNHLY, FYNNEI. Deletions cut 4 bases from V and 2 bases from J, with 8 bases between. The CDR3 nucleotides read TGTGCCAGCAGTGGGGAGGGAAACACTGAAGCTTTCTTT. Protein: CASSGEGNTEAFF.

Many counts were recorded for this clonotype. The chain is built from TRBV30 and TRBJ2-3; no definite D call. This CDR3 has 16 residues. Germline CDR1 reads GTSNPN; CDR2 reads SVGIG (reference sequence). Trimming removed 1 base at V and 0 bases at J, with 14 bases between. The CDR3, as DNA: TGTGCCTGGAGTGGGTATCCCTCCCCAAGCACAGATACGCAGTATTTT. The encoded protein is CAWSGYPSPSTDTQYF.

As regards this clonotype: A much larger clone sits a single nucleotide away, making a read error possible. The chain carries TRBV10-3 and TRBJ2-1, with TRBD1 identical over 8 bases. CDR1 is ENHRY, CDR2 SYGVKD, per germline. The CDR3 runs 17 residues. The CDR3 here is CASSSTRTGSSYNEQFF. As DNA, the CDR3 is TGTGCCAGCAGTTCCACCAGGACAGGGAGCTCCTACAATGAGCAGTTCTTC.

The genes are TRBV13 and TRBJ2-7, with TRBD2 matching 11 bases. V was clipped by 5 bases and J by 4 bases; unmatched bases: 10. CDR3 length: 16 amino acids. Per the germline V gene, CDR1 is PRHDT and CDR2 is FYEKMQ (reference sequence). The CDR3 DNA reads TGTGCCAGCAGCCCCGGAGGGGCTAGCGGGAGGTACGAGCAGTACTTC. Translated: CASSPGGASGRYEQYF.

The chain uses TRBV24-1 and TRBJ2-7; possibly TRBD2 for D (6 bases). The germline V gene encodes CDR1 KGHDR and CDR2 SFDVKD. Trimming took 3 bases from V and 5 from J, leaving 19 bases between them. The CDR3 has 16 amino acids. The CDR3 DNA follows: TGTGCCACCAGTGATAACGGGACCCCAGGGAGGCACGAGCAGTACTTC. It yields the protein CATSDNGTPGRHEQYF.

This clonotype was seen repeatedly, ten times or more. CDR3 protein: CASSLDYRQAVAKNIQYF. Written as DNA, the CDR3 is TGTGCCAGCAGCTTAGACTATAGGCAAGCGGTAGCCAAAAACATTCAGTACTTC. The chain is built from TRBV11-2 and TRBJ2-4; a weak D match, TRBD2 (5 bases). CDR3 length equals 18 residues. Germline CDR1 is SGHAT and CDR2 is FQNNGV. Trimming stripped 0 bases from V and 0 bases from J, with 15 bases between.

This clonotype has ten or more counts. The chain carries TRBV7-2 and TRBJ2-7; 10 bases align to TRBD1. CDR3 length: 16 amino acids. The V and J ends lost 1 base and 2 bases, in that order; junction bases with no gene match: 5. Germline V CDR1 and CDR2: SGHTA, FQGNSA. The CDR3 DNA reads as TGTGCCAGCAGCTTAGTGGGAGGACAGGGGGCCTACGAGCAGTACTTC. Amino acid sequence: CASSLVGGQGAYEQYF.

The chain links TRBV20-1 to TRBJ1-5; D is ambiguous. The CDR3 is 15 amino acids. CDR1 is DFQATT and CDR2 is SNEGSKA in the germline V gene (reference sequence). V gave up 6 bases and J gave up 0 bases, with 15 bases separating them. The CDR3 spells CSARPAAYSNQPQHF. The CDR3, as DNA: TGCAGTGCGCGCCCGGCAGCATATAGCAATCAGCCCCAGCATTTT.

The table lists this clonotype with many counts. V usage is TRBV28 and J usage is TRBJ2-1, with TRBD2 identical over 11 bases. The CDR3 sequence is 17 residues long. The J segment lost 4 bases and the V segment lost 7 bases, leaving 12 bases of the junction unmatched. Germline-derived CDR1 and CDR2 are MDHEN and SYDVKM. The CDR3 loop reads CASILAGTSGRYNEQFF. The CDR3 DNA follows: TGTGCCAGCATCCTAGCCGGGACTAGCGGTAGATACAATGAGCAGTTCTTC.

The chain links TRBV25-1 to TRBJ2-7, with 10 positions matching TRBD2. The CDR3 length is 18 residues. CDR1 is MGHDK, CDR2 SYGVNS, per germline. The V gene end was trimmed by 1 base and the J gene end by 5 bases; junction bases not matched to a gene: 14. The CDR3 region is CASSESSRPSGSINEQYF. The CDR3 nucleotides are TGTGCCAGCAGTGAATCATCCCGCCCTAGCGGGAGTATTAACGAGCAGTACTTC.

This clonotype was detected ten times or more. CDR3 bases: TGTGCCAGCAGTACTGACAGAGGCTCCTACAATGAGCAGTTCTTC. Translating it yields CASSTDRGSYNEQFF. The V call is TRBV6-1, the J call TRBJ2-1; possibly TRBD1 for D (5 bases). The ends were cut back, 5 bases at V and 0 bases at J, with 11 bases in the middle. The germline CDR1 and CDR2 sequences are MNHNS and SASEGT. The CDR3 totals 15 residues.

This clonotype has only a few counts. The CDR3 loop reads CASGLLQGTSGRNEQFF. DNA of the CDR3: TGTGCTAGTGGTTTGTTACAAGGGACTAGCGGTCGGAATGAGCAGTTCTTC. The chain uses TRBV12-5 and TRBJ2-1; 11 positions match TRBD2. J lost 7 bases, V lost 2 bases, and 10 bases had no gene match. The germline gives CDR1 LGHNT, CDR2 FRNRAP. The CDR3 is 17 residues long.

The CDR3 loop reads CASSDGQEQYF. DNA for the CDR3: TGTGCCAGCAGCGACGGACAGGAGCAGTACTTC. The chain is built from TRBV11-2 and TRBJ2-7; D is perhaps TRBD1 (6 bases). With 5 bases removed from V and 7 bases from J, the gap between germline ends came to 9 bases. The germline V gene encodes CDR1 SGHAT and CDR2 FQNNGV. CDR3 length equals 11 residues.

The J gene is TRBJ2-7, the V gene TRBV9, with D possibly TRBD2 on 5 matching bases. The V and J ends lost 0 bases and 4 bases respectively, with 14 bases between them. The CDR3 has 15 amino acids. Germline loops: CDR1 SGDLS, CDR2 YYNGEE. The CDR3 protein is CASSVAATGIYEQYF. The CDR3, as DNA: TGTGCCAGCAGCGTAGCGGCTACGGGAATATACGAGCAGTACTTC.

This clonotype was observed a few times. The junction shows a germline mismatch at one end, possibly a read error. This sequence joins TRBV7-8 and TRBJ2-1, with D uncertain. Germline V gene data show CDR1 as SGHVS and CDR2 as FQNEAQ. The CDR3 totals 14 residues. The CDR3 bases are TGTGCCAGCGGCTTATCCTCATCCTACAATGAGCAGTTCTTC. Residues: CASGLSSSYNEQFF.

This clonotype was observed at least ten times. The rearrangement links TRBV20-1 to TRBJ2-7; D not resolved. The CDR3 loop spans 11 amino acids. Trimming stripped 1 base from V and 4 bases from J, with 5 bases between. The germline CDR1 and CDR2 sequences are DFQATT and SNEGSKA (reference sequence). As DNA, the CDR3 is TGCAGTGCTAGAGCAGGATACGAGCAGTACTTC. This codes for CSARAGYEQYF.

This rearrangement joins TRBV11-2 to TRBJ2-1; a weak D match, TRBD2 (5 bases). Germline V gene lookup returns CDR1 SGHAT and CDR2 FQNNGV. The germline V and J ends were trimmed by 5 bases and 16 bases, with 21 bases remaining between them. CDR3 length equals 13 residues. CDR3 in amino acids: CASSIKPGPRGFF. CDR3 in DNA: TGTGCCAGCAGCATAAAGCCGGGCCCCCGGGGTTTCTTC.

This chain connects TRBV6-1 to TRBJ2-1; TRBD2 matches 10 bases. Germline trimming cut 5 bases from V and 5 bases from J; bases unmatched to any gene: 3. The CDR3 runs 14 residues. Looked up from germline, CDR1 is MNHNS and CDR2 is SASEGT. CDR3 sequence reads: CASSRTSGDNEQFF. For the CDR3, the DNA is TGTGCCAGCAGTAGGACTAGCGGAGACAATGAGCAGTTCTTC.

This clonotype was observed a few times. The gene calls are TRBV29-1 and TRBJ1-1; unclear D gene. The V gene lost 1 base and the J gene lost 1 base, with 10 bases spanning the gap. CDR1 SQVTM and CDR2 ANQGSEA come from the germline V gene. CDR3 size: 14 residues. CDR3 sequence: CSVEVWGWNTEAFF. The CDR3 DNA follows: TGCAGCGTTGAAGTATGGGGTTGGAACACTGAAGCTTTCTTT.

The J gene is TRBJ2-2, the V gene TRBV29-1; maybe TRBD2 (6 bases). Germline CDR1 is SQVTM and CDR2 is ANQGSEA. The V end lost 6 bases, the J end lost 8 bases, and 19 bases lay between the germline ends. This CDR3 region has 14 residues. The CDR3 here is CSVGRGGGLGELFF. CDR3 in DNA: TGCAGCGTCGGACGGGGAGGAGGGTTAGGGGAGCTGTTTTTT.